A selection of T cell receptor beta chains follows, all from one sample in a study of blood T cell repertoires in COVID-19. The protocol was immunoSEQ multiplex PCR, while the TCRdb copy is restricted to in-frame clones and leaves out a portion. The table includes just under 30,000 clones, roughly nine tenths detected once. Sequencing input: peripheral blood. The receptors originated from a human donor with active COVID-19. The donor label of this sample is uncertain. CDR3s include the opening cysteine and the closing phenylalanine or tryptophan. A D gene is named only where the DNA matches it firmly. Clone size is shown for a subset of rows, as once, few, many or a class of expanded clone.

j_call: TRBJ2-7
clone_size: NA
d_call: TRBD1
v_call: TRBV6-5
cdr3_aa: CASRATGGYSYEQYF
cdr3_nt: TGTGCCAGCAGGGCTACAGGGGGCTATAGCTACGAGCAGTACTTC

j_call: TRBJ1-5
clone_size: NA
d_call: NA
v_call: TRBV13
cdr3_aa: CASSWQQGQYQPQHF
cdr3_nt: TGTGCCAGCAGCTGGCAACAGGGTCAATATCAGCCCCAGCATTTT

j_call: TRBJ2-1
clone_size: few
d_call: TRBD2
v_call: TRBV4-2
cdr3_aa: CASSPRASGGGDEQFF
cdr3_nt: TGTGCCAGCAGCCCAAGGGCTAGCGGGGGTGGCGATGAGCAGTTCTTC

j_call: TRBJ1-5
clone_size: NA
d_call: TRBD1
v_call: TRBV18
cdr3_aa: CASSLTGTEGSNQPQHF
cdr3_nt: TGTGCCAGCTCCCTAACCGGGACAGAGGGAAGCAATCAGCCCCAGCATTTT

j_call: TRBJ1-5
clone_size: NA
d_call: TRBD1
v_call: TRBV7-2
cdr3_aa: CASSWTGQPQHF
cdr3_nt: TGTGCCAGCAGCTGGACAGGACAGCCCCAGCATTTT

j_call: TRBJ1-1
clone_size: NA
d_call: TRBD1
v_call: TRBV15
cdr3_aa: CATSRDRGPAFF
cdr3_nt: TGTGCCACCAGCAGAGACAGGGGGCCCGCTTTCTTT

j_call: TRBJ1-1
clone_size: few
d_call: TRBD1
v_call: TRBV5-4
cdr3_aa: CASSARDRLEAFF
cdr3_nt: TGTGCCAGCAGCGCCCGGGACAGACTTGAAGCTTTCTTT

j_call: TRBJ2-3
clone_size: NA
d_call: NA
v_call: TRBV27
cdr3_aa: CASSLSGGLSTDTQYF
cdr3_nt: TGTGCCAGCAGTTTATCTGGCGGGCTAAGCACAGATACGCAGTATTTT

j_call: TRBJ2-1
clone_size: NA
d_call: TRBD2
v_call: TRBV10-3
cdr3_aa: CAAGLAGGWIF
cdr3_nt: TGTGCCGCGGGACTAGCGGGAGGTTGGATCTTC

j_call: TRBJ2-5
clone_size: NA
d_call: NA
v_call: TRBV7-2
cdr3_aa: CASSPVSGDGETQYF
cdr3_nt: TGTGCCAGCAGCCCCGTTTCCGGGGATGGGGAGACCCAGTACTTC

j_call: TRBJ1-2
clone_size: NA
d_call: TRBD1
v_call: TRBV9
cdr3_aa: CASSQGTGHDGYTF
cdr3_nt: TGTGCCAGCAGCCAAGGGACAGGGCATGATGGCTACACCTTC

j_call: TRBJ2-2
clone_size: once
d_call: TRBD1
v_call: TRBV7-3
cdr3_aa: CASSPGGLGELFF
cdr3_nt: TGTGCCAGCAGCCCAGGGGGCCTGGGGGAGCTGTTTTTT

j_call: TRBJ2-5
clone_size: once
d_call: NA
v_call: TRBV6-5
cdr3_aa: CASSWGDYQETQYF
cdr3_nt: TGTGCCAGCAGTTGGGGAGACTACCAAGAGACCCAGTACTTC

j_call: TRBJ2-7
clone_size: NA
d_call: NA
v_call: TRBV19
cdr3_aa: CASHPQDRFYEQYF
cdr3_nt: TGTGCCAGTCACCCCCAGGACAGATTCTACGAGCAGTACTTC

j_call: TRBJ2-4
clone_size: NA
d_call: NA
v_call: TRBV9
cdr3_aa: CASSPGGVAKNIQYF
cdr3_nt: TGTGCCAGCTCCCCCGGGGGAGTAGCCAAAAACATTCAGTACTTC

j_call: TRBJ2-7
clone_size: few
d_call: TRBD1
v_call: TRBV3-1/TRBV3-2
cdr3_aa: CASSRSLPGQGPYEQYF
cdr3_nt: TGTGCCAGCAGCCGAAGTTTACCGGGACAGGGGCCCTACGAGCAGTACTTC

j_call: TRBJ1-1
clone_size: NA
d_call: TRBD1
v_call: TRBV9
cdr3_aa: CASSPGGSSMNTEAFF
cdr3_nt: TGTGCCAGCAGCCCAGGGGGCTCGAGTATGAACACTGAAGCTTTCTTT

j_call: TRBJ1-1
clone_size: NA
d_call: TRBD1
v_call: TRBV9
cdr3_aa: CASSVAGGRSNTEAFF
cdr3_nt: TGTGCCAGCAGCGTAGCAGGGGGGAGATCGAACACTGAAGCTTTCTTT

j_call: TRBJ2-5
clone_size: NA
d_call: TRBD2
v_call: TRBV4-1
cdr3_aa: CASSPIRRESRETQYF
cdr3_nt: TGCGCCAGCAGCCCGATTCGGCGGGAGAGCCGAGAGACCCAGTACTTC

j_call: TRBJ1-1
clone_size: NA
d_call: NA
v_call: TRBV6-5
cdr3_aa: CASSYSYGEAFF
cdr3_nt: TGTGCCAGCAGTTACTCGTACGGTGAAGCTTTCTTT

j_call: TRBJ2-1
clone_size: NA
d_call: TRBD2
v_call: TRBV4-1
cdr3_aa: CASSQIAGGPYNEQFF
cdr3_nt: TGCGCCAGCAGCCAAATAGCGGGGGGGCCCTACAATGAGCAGTTCTTC

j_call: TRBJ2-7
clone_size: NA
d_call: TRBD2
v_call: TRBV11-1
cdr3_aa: CASRSTSGGGEQYF
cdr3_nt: TGTGCCAGCAGGTCGACTAGCGGAGGGGGCGAGCAGTACTTC

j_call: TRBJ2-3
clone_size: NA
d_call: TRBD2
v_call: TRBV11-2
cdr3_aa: CASSPREGLGDTQYF
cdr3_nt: TGTGCCAGCAGCCCGCGGGAGGGCCTCGGAGATACGCAGTATTTT

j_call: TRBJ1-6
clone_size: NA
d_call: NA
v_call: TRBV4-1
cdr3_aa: CASSRTGQLDSPLHF
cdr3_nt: TGCGCCAGCAGCCGTACAGGGCAGTTAGATTCACCCCTCCACTTT

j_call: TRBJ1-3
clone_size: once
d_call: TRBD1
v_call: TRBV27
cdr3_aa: CASSRGTGLDTIYF
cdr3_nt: TGTGCCAGCAGTAGAGGGACAGGGTTGGACACCATATATTTT

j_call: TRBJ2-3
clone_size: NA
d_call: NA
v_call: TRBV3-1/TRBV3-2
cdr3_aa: CASSIRTSVDTQYF
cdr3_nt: TGTGCCAGCAGCATACGGACTTCCGTAGATACGCAGTATTTT

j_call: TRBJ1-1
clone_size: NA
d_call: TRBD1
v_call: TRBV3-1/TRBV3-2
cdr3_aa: CASSQDRGTGGTEAFF
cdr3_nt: TGTGCCAGCAGCCAAGATCGGGGGACAGGGGGCACTGAAGCTTTCTTT

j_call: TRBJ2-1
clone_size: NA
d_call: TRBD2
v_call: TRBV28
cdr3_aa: CASSNGRTSGMRNEQFF
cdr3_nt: TGTGCCAGCAGTAACGGGAGGACTAGCGGGATGAGAAATGAGCAGTTCTTC

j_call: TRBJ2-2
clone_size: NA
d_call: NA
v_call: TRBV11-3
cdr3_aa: CASSFTPFLAGSHSVVELFF
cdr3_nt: TGTGCCAGCAGCTTTACCCCTTTCCTAGCCGGGAGTCACTCGGTCGTGGAGCTGTTTTTT

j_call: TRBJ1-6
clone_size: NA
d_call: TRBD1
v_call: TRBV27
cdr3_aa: CASSKRDRGNNSPLHF
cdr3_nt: TGTGCCAGCAGTAAGCGGGACAGGGGAAATAATTCACCCCTCCACTTT

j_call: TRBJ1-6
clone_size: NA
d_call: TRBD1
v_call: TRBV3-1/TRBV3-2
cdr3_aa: CASSKDRASPLHF
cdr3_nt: TGTGCCAGCAGCAAAGACAGGGCTTCACCCCTCCACTTT

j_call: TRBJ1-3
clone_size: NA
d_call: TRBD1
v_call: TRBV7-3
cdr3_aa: CASSPTGTGNTIYF
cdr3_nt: TGTGCCAGCAGCCCGACAGGGACTGGAAACACCATATATTTT

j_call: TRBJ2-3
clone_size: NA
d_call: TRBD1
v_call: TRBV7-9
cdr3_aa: CASSLVRTGTSTDTQYF
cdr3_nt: TGTGCCAGCAGCTTAGTCCGGACAGGGACCAGCACAGATACGCAGTATTTT

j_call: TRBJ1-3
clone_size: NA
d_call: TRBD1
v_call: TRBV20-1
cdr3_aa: CSASTGGGGNTIYF
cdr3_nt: TGCAGTGCTAGTACAGGGGGCGGTGGAAACACCATATATTTT

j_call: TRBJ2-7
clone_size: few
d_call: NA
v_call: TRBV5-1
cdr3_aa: CASSPGTYSYEQYF
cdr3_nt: TGCGCCAGCAGCCCCGGGACTTACTCCTACGAGCAGTACTTC

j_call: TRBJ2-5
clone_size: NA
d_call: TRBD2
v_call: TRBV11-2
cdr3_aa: CASSLDLAGEETQYF
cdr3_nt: TGTGCCAGCAGCTTAGACCTAGCGGGGGAAGAGACCCAGTACTTC

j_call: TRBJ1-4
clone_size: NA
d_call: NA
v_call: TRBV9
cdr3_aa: CASSESTGSATNEKLFF
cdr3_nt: TGTGCCAGCAGCGAGTCGACAGGATCTGCAACTAATGAAAAACTGTTTTTT

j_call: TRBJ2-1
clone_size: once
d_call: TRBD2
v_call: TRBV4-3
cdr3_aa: CASSQDPMTSVNEQFF
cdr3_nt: TGCGCCAGCAGCCAAGATCCCATGACTAGCGTCAATGAGCAGTTCTTC

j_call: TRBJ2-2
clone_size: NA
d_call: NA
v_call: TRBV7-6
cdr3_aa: CASSLATRLVNTGELFF
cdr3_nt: TGTGCCAGCAGCTTAGCCACTAGACTAGTGAACACCGGGGAGCTGTTTTTT

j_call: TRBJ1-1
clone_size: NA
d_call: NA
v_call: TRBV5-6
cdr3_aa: CASSPDSQNTEAFF
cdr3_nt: TGTGCCAGCAGCCCGGACAGTCAGAACACTGAAGCTTTCTTT

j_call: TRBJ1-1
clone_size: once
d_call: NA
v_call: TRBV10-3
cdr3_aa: CAISESGVSGASMNTEAFF
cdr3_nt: TGTGCCATCAGTGAGTCGGGAGTCAGTGGAGCCTCAATGAACACTGAAGCTTTCTTT

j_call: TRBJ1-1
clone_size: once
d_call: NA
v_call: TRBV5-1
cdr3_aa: CASSFFLRGGTEAFF
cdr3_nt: TGCGCCAGCAGCTTCTTCCTCAGGGGTGGCACTGAAGCTTTCTTT

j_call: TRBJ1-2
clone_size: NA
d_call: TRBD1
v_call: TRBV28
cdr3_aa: CASSLVRGPYYTF
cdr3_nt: TGTGCCAGCAGTCTTGTCAGGGGGCCATACTACACCTTC

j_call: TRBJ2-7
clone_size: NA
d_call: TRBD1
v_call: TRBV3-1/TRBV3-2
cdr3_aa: CASSLGTGANEQYF
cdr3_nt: TGTGCCAGCAGCCTCGGGACAGGGGCAAACGAGCAGTACTTC

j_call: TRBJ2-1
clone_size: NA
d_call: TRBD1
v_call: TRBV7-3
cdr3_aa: CASSLVDRETEQFF
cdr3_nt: TGTGCCAGCAGCTTAGTCGACAGGGAGACTGAGCAGTTCTTC

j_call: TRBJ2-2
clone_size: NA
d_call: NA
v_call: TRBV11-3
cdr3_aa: CASSLESVSGELFF
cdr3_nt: TGTGCCAGCAGCTTAGAGTCCGTTTCCGGGGAGCTGTTTTTT

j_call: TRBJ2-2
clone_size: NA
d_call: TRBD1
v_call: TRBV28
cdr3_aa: CAGRGQGNTGEPFF
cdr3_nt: TGTGCCGGGCGCGGACAGGGAAACACCGGGGAGCCGTTTTTT

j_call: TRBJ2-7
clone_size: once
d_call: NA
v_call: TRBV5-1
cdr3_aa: CASSLGGAQPYEQYF
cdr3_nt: TGCGCCAGCAGCTTGGGCGGGGCGCAGCCCTACGAGCAGTACTTC